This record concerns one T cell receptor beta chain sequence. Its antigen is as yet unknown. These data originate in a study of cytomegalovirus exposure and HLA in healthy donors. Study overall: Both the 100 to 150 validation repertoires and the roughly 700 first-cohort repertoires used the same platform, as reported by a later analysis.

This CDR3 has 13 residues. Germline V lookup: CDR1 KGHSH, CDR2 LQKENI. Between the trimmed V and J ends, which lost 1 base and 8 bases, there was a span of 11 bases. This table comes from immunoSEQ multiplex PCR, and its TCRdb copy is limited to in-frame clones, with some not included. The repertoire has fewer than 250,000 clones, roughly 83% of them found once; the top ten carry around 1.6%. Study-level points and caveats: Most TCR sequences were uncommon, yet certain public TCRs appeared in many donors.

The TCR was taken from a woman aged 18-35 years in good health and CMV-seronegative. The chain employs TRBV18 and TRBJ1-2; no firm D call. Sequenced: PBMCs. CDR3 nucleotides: TGTGCCAGCTCACCACAGGGAGAAGGAGGCTACACCTTC. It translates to CASSPQGEGGYTF.